These 9 T cell receptor beta chains share one sample of origin, sequenced in a study of response to subunit inactivated influenza vaccine. TCRdb passed the RT-PCR reads through MiXCR, listing each CDR3 protein once. The sample has more than 500,000 distinct CDR3 sequences, about 11% seen once. Separately, the same data were catalogued under a study of T cells expressing NK-cell markers. As reported in that work: For TCR beta, cDNA was produced by 5'RACE template switching with UMIs.

The sequencing used PBMCs from blood, collected on the day of vaccination. These receptors were taken from a man between 50 and 59 years old who received an inactivated influenza vaccine.

V is TRBV30 and J is TRBJ2-1, with a possible D match to TRBD2 (5 bases). This CDR3 spans 14 amino acids. V gave up 4 bases and J gave up 2 bases, with 12 bases separating them. Germline CDR1 and CDR2: GTSNPN and SVGIG (reference sequence). CDR3 loop: CAWNSQEAYNEQFF. CDR3 DNA: TGTGCCTGGAACAGTCAGGAGGCCTACAATGAGCAGTTCTTC.

The sample holds a few counts of this clonotype. Here the CDR3 reads CASSSRLADNNEQFF. The CDR3 bases are TGTGCCAGCAGCTCCCGACTAGCGGACAACAATGAGCAGTTCTTC. The chain combines TRBV7-9 with TRBJ2-1; 9 bases match TRBD2. CDR3 length: 15 residues. Germline V gives CDR1 SEHNR, CDR2 FQNEAQ (reference sequence). The V and J ends lost 4 bases and 5 bases, in that order; junction bases with no gene match: 6.

This clonotype appeared a few times. This chain joins TRBV10-3 and TRBJ2-3, with D maybe TRBD1 (5 bases). The V end lost 2 bases, the J end lost 8 bases, and 8 bases lay between the germline ends. The CDR3 spans 12 residues. CDR1 is ENHRY, CDR2 SYGVKD, per germline. CDR3 in amino acids: CAISEDSFTQYF. The CDR3 DNA reads TGTGCCATCAGTGAGGACAGCTTTACGCAGTATTTT.

The V gene is TRBV28, the J gene TRBJ1-1; D not certain. V lost 0 bases to trimming and J lost 5 bases, with 13 bases between them. This CDR3 is 15 amino acids long. Per the germline V gene, CDR1 is MDHEN and CDR2 is SYDVKM. The CDR3 sequence is CASSLWRSSSTEAFF. CDR3 nucleotides: TGTGCCAGCAGTTTATGGAGGTCTAGTTCTACTGAAGCTTTCTTT.

The rearrangement joins TRBV20-1 to TRBJ1-2; D is perhaps TRBD1 (5 bases). The CDR3 length is 15 residues. Germline assignment: CDR1 DFQATT and CDR2 SNEGSKA (reference sequence). Trimming removed 3 bases from V and 6 bases from J, with 20 bases in between. The CDR3 protein is CSARGSERGDDGYTF. For the CDR3, the DNA is TGCAGTGCTAGGGGTTCCGAAAGGGGTGACGATGGCTACACCTTC.

This clonotype showed up many times. One end of the junction does not line up with germline, which may come from a read error. This chain links TRBV6-2 or TRBV6-3 with TRBJ1-2, with TRBD1 matching over 9 bases. Germline V gene sequence: CDR1 MNHEY, CDR2 SVGEGT. This CDR3 region has 11 residues. The CDR3 sequence: CASSPGQGLPF. CDR3 DNA sequence: TGTGCCAGCAGCCCGGGACAGGGCTTGCCCTTC.

This clonotype occurred a few times. The V and J genes are TRBV5-1 and TRBJ1-1, with 7 bases aligning to TRBD1. The CDR3 totals 14 residues. CDR1 and CDR2 (germline): SGHRS, YFSETQ. The V segment lost 6 bases and the J segment 3 bases; nucleotides outside the gene matches: 8. CDR3 DNA sequence: TGCGCCAGCACACCACAGGGGTTCGACACTGAAGCTTTCTTT. It translates to CASTPQGFDTEAFF.

This chain connects TRBV29-1 to TRBJ2-7; 10 bases agree with TRBD1. J was trimmed by 3 bases and V by 7 bases; bases with no gene match: 6. The CDR3 contains 13 residues. Germline V lookup: CDR1 SQVTM, CDR2 ANQGSEA. Here the CDR3 DNA reads TGCAGCGCTGGGACAGGGGATATCTACGAGCAGTACTTC. Translation: CSAGTGDIYEQYF.

This clonotype was counted at least ten times. The chain carries TRBV29-1 and TRBJ2-2, with D perhaps TRBD1 (7 bases). The CDR3 contains 13 residues. The V gene's germline CDR1 is SQVTM and CDR2 ANQGSEA. The V and J ends lost 4 bases and 9 bases respectively, with 15 bases between them. CDR3 nucleotides: TGCAGCGTTGGCCACAGGGGACTCCGGGAGCTGTTTTTT. Translating it yields CSVGHRGLRELFF.